This is a list of T cell receptor beta chains from one sample in a study of cytotoxic CD8 clonotypes in ibrutinib-treated CLL. Sequenced by immunoSEQ multiplex PCR; TCRdb stores in-frame clones only, minus some. The sample contains about 25,000 clones, approximately 85% of which appear only once. This sample comprised PBMCs, obtained after 24 months of ibrutinib treatment. All receptors derive from a human donor with chronic lymphocytic leukemia. Each CDR3 is given with its conserved first and last residue. D genes are given only for firm matches. Size is stated for part of the rows, as once, few or many counts, or as a class when the clone is expanded.

d_call,clone_size,j_call,v_call,cdr3_nt,cdr3_aa
TRBD1,-,TRBJ1-6,TRBV5-1,TGCGCCAGCAGAGGCGGAACAGGGGGCTACAATTCACCCCTCCACTTT,CASRGGTGGYNSPLHF
-,-,TRBJ1-1,TRBV5-1,TGCGCCAGCAGCTCGACTCCGGGTGACACTGAAGCTTTCTTT,CASSSTPGDTEAFF
-,-,TRBJ1-4,TRBV5-1,TGCGCCAGCAGCCGAGGACAGAATGAAAAACTGTTTTTT,CASSRGQNEKLFF
-,-,TRBJ2-3,TRBV6-5,TGTGCCAGCAGTCCGATCGGCACAGATACGCAGTATTTT,CASSPIGTDTQYF
TRBD2,-,TRBJ2-1,TRBV10-1,TGCGCCAGCAGCACTAGCGACTCCTACAATGAGCAGTTCTTC,CASSTSDSYNEQFF
-,-,TRBJ1-1,TRBV10-3,TGTGCCATCAGTGCTTCAGGGGTAAACACTGAAGCTTTCTTT,CAISASGVNTEAFF
-,-,TRBJ2-7,TRBV28,TGTGCCAGCAGGCCGAGCTCCTACGAGCAGTACTTC,CASRPSSYEQYF
-,-,TRBJ1-1,TRBV7-3,TGTGCCAGCAGCCTAGGTCAGGGGCACACTGAAGCTTTCTTT,CASSLGQGHTEAFF
TRBD1,-,TRBJ1-1,TRBV2,TGTGCCAGCAGGGATACAGGGGGTTGGGACACTGAAGCTTTCTTT,CASRDTGGWDTEAFF
-,-,TRBJ1-5,TRBV6-5,TGTGCCAGCAGTGCCGCATATAGCAATCAGCCCCAGCATTTT,CASSAAYSNQPQHF
-,few,TRBJ2-5,TRBV28,TGTGCCAGCAGTTTAATGGGCCTAACGGAGACCCAGTACTTC,CASSLMGLTETQYF
-,-,TRBJ2-5,TRBV2,TGTGCCAGCAGCGGGACATCGGGGGAGACCCAGTACTTC,CASSGTSGETQYF
-,-,TRBJ1-2,TRBV5-4,TGTGCCAGCAGCTCTGACAGTTTCTATGGCTACACCTTC,CASSSDSFYGYTF
TRBD1,-,TRBJ1-2,TRBV28,TGTGCCAGCAGTTTGCCCGGGACAGGGGTCGTTAACTATGGCTACACCTTC,CASSLPGTGVVNYGYTF
-,-,TRBJ1-3,TRBV19,TGTGCCAGTAGTCCGATGCGGCTCGGAAACACCATATATTTT,CASSPMRLGNTIYF
TRBD1,-,TRBJ2-5,TRBV10-3,TGTGCCATCAGTGATTTTGGGACAGGGTTTTTGGAGACCCAGTACTTC,CAISDFGTGFLETQYF
TRBD2,-,TRBJ2-1,TRBV29-1,TGCAGCTCAGGACTAGCGGGGGATGAGCAGTTCTTC,CSSGLAGDEQFF
-,-,TRBJ2-3,TRBV5-1,TGCGCCAGCAGCTTGGACGGGGGCGCAGATACGCAGTATTTT,CASSLDGGADTQYF
-,-,TRBJ2-7,TRBV5-5,TGTGCCAGCAGCTTGGGACCCCCGGGGACCTACGAGCAGTACTTC,CASSLGPPGTYEQYF
-,-,TRBJ1-1,TRBV18,TGTGCCAGCTCATATTCTGGCGGGGAAAACACTGAAGCTTTCTTT,CASSYSGGENTEAFF
TRBD2,-,TRBJ2-7,TRBV5-5,TGTGCCAGCAGCCCCGGGAGGGGGTCTCGCGAGCAGTACTTC,CASSPGRGSREQYF
-,-,TRBJ1-6,TRBV28,TGTGCCAGCAGTTTCTCCTACAGGGCGATCAGCTATAATTCACCCCTCCACTTT,CASSFSYRAISYNSPLHF
-,few,TRBJ2-7,TRBV6-1,TGTGCCAGCATCCCCCCGGGACCGAGCTCCTACGAGCAGTACTTC,CASIPPGPSSYEQYF
TRBD1,-,TRBJ1-2,TRBV6-5,TGTGCCAGCATCGGACAGGGAAGGAGCTATGGCTACACCTTC,CASIGQGRSYGYTF
TRBD1,-,TRBJ1-4,TRBV27,TGTGCCAGCAGGCCGCAGGGGGCAGGTGAAAAACTGTTTTTT,CASRPQGAGEKLFF
TRBD1,-,TRBJ1-2,TRBV7-9,TGTGCCAGCAGCCTATATGGGACAGAAGACGGATATGGCTACACCTTC,CASSLYGTEDGYGYTF
-,-,TRBJ2-7,TRBV2,TGTGCCAGACATGAACTTGGGGGGGGGCCCTACGAGCAGTACTTC,CARHELGGGPYEQYF
TRBD1,few,TRBJ1-6,TRBV6-1,TGTGCCAGCAGTCCACGGGACAGTGATTCACCCCTCCACTTT,CASSPRDSDSPLHF